The 18 T cell receptor beta chains below come from one sample, sequenced in a study of CD8 T cells in Susac syndrome (dated by TCRdb to the late 2010s). Libraries were constructed by the immunoSEQ multiplex PCR assay. RNA was extracted with the RNeasy kit and about 0.5 to 1 ug was reverse transcribed using random hexamers. TCRdb itself trimmed the public reads at Q25 with fastp, ran MiXCR and retained productive beta chains. Rows merge per CDR3 protein into single entries with the most common DNA and genes. The sample profile shows 250,000 to 350,000 distinct CDR3 sequences; approximately 90% of them were found once. 0.065% of the sample rests with the top ten. Sequenced: CD4+ T cells from PBMCs. The receptors were gathered from a human donor with multiple sclerosis.

The chain carries TRBV7-8 and TRBJ2-7; D may correspond to TRBD1 or TRBD2 (5 bases each). Looked up from germline, CDR1 is SGHVS and CDR2 is FQNEAQ. This CDR3 region has 12 residues. Deletions cut 5 bases from V and 7 bases from J, with 12 bases between. CDR3 sequence: CASSPGRWEQYF. The CDR3 bases are TGTGCCAGCAGCCCAGGGAGATGGGAGCAGTACTTC.

This clonotype has a single count. The rearrangement uses TRBV7-9 and TRBJ1-3; D not certain. CDR1 is SEHNR, CDR2 FQNEAQ, per germline (reference sequence). There are 15 residues in the CDR3. Trimming left V 5 bases short and J 2 bases short, with 13 bases between. In DNA, the CDR3 is TGTGCCAGCAGCCCGACCCACGGACCTGGAAACACCATATATTTT. This gives the protein CASSPTHGPGNTIYF.

The rearrangement links TRBV4-3 to TRBJ2-3; TRBD2 agrees at 7 bases. With V trimmed by 3 bases and J by 4 bases, 4 bases remained unmatched. This CDR3 comprises 14 residues. Germline V gene data show CDR1 as LGHNA and CDR2 as YSLEER. As DNA, the CDR3 is TGCGCCAGCAGCCAGGGGAGGGCAGCAGATACGCAGTATTTT. Translated: CASSQGRAADTQYF.

The chain uses TRBV18 and TRBJ1-1; D is undetermined. The length of the CDR3 is 14 residues. Trimming removed 4 bases at V and 3 bases at J, with 12 bases between. The germline CDR1 and CDR2 sequences are KGHSH and LQKENI. CDR3 amino acids: CASSRDREYTEAFF. CDR3 nucleotides: TGTGCCAGCTCACGAGATAGGGAATACACTGAAGCTTTCTTT.

V is TRBV20-1 and J is TRBJ2-7, with 8 bases fitting TRBD1. Germline CDR1 DFQATT, CDR2 SNEGSKA (reference sequence). V lost 0 bases and J lost 6; bases outside the gene matches: 10. The CDR3 extends over 15 amino acids. The CDR3 loop is CSARDADRGSSEQYF. CDR3 bases: TGCAGTGCTAGAGACGCAGACAGGGGATCGTCCGAGCAGTACTTC.

This clonotype has more than one count but fewer than ten. The chain links TRBV7-2 to TRBJ2-5; either TRBD1 or TRBD2 may fit D (6 bases each). CDR1 SGHTA and CDR2 FQGNSA come from the germline V gene. The V end was cut by 0 bases, the J end by 5 bases, with 10 bases between. The CDR3 covers 14 residues. The CDR3: CASSLAGGRETQYF. Here the CDR3 DNA reads TGTGCCAGCAGCTTAGCCGGGGGCCGGGAGACCCAGTACTTC.

The V gene is TRBV9, the J gene TRBJ2-1; TRBD2 agrees at 9 bases. Germline CDR1 SGDLS, CDR2 YYNGEE. V lost 0 bases, J lost 8 bases, and 6 bases stayed unmatched. This CDR3 is built from 15 residues. CDR3 sequence reads: CASSVGRGRGDEQFF. DNA of the CDR3: TGTGCCAGCAGCGTAGGGCGCGGGAGGGGCGATGAGCAGTTCTTC.

The chain employs TRBV11-2 and TRBJ1-2; TRBD1 matches at 8 bases. The length of the CDR3 is 15 residues. Germline V gene lookup returns CDR1 SGHAT and CDR2 FQNNGV. The V segment lost 5 bases and the J segment 8 bases; nucleotides outside the gene matches: 13. The chain's CDR3 is CASSPTTGVIGGYTF. CDR3 coding DNA: TGTGCCAGCAGCCCAACGACAGGGGTTATAGGGGGCTACACCTTC.

Worth noting for this clonotype: Sequence at one end of the junction differs from germline and may be a read error. The CDR3 sequence: CTSSQSPSDGQGTEAFF. CDR3 nucleotide sequence: TGTACCAGCAGCCAATCCCCCTCTGACGGACAGGGCACTGAAGCTTTCTTT. The rearrangement uses TRBV3-1 and TRBJ1-1; 8 bases line up with TRBD1. In germline, CDR1 is LGHDT, CDR2 YNNKEL (reference sequence). The CDR3 consists of 17 residues.

The V gene is TRBV6-2 or TRBV6-3, the J gene TRBJ2-7, with TRBD1 matching over 7 bases. Germline V gene data show CDR1 as MNHEY and CDR2 as SVGEGT. This CDR3 region has 14 residues. Trimming at V came to 4 bases and at J to 2 bases, leaving 5 bases not matched to a gene. In DNA form, the CDR3 reads TGTGCCAGCAGTTTAGGGGGCACCGCCTACGAGCAGTACTTC. Encoded protein: CASSLGGTAYEQYF.

J is TRBJ1-1 and V is TRBV18, with unresolved D. Trimming left V 9 bases short and J 6 bases short, with 23 bases between. CDR1 KGHSH and CDR2 LQKENI come from the germline V gene. The CDR3 sequence is 15 residues long. CDR3 coding DNA: TGTGCCAGTCAAGGAGGTGGCAGAGGTAGCGCTGAAGCTTTCTTT. This encodes CASQGGGRGSAEAFF.

To note about this clonotype: The junction and the germline gene differ at one end; a read error may be behind it. CDR3 amino acids: CVSSWGQHTEAFF. In nucleotides, the CDR3 is TGTGTCAGCAGCTGGGGACAGCACACTGAAGCTTTCTTT. This chain uses TRBV13 with TRBJ1-1; 7 bases align to TRBD1. Germline loops: CDR1 PRHDT, CDR2 FYEKMQ (reference sequence). The CDR3 consists of 13 residues.

This clonotype was seen a single time. J is TRBJ2-2 and V is TRBV6-1; 7 bases map to TRBD2. CDR1 is MNHNS and CDR2 is SASEGT in the germline V gene. V dropped 8 bases and J dropped 4; count of bases not matched to a gene: 10. This CDR3 contains 15 residues. Here the CDR3 reads CASQEAGKRTGELFF. The CDR3 DNA sequence: TGTGCCAGCCAGGAAGCGGGGAAGCGCACCGGGGAGCTGTTTTTT.

In its sample, this clonotype was seen once. This chain connects TRBV5-4 to TRBJ2-7; D ambiguous. Germline CDR1 SGHNT, CDR2 YYREEE (reference sequence). V was trimmed by 1 base and J by 6 bases, leaving 8 bases between them. The CDR3 is 12 residues long. This chain's CDR3 is CASSLFSSEQYF. The CDR3, as DNA: TGTGCCAGCAGCTTGTTCTCAAGCGAGCAGTACTTC.

This sequence joins TRBV3-1 and TRBJ2-5, with 13 bases identical to TRBD2. The V gene's germline CDR1 is LGHDT and CDR2 YNNKEL (reference sequence). CDR3 length equals 16 residues. With 6 bases clipped from V and 1 base from J, the junction kept 5 bases outside the gene matches. CDR3 DNA sequence: TGTGCCAGCAGGCTACTAGCGGGGGGGTTCCAAGAGACCCAGTACTTC. This codes for CASRLLAGGFQETQYF.

This chain uses TRBV20-1 with TRBJ2-3; 7 bases line up with TRBD2. This CDR3 comprises 13 residues. Germline loops: CDR1 DFQATT, CDR2 SNEGSKA (reference sequence). The junction had 4 bases not matched to a gene; V was cut back by 3 bases and J by 4 bases. Here the CDR3 DNA reads TGCAGTGCTAGGGGGGGGACCCCAGATACGCAGTATTTT. Amino acids: CSARGGTPDTQYF.

CDR3 residues: CASSLVAGVFEQYF. Here the CDR3 DNA reads TGTGCCAGCAGCTTAGTAGCGGGAGTATTTGAGCAGTACTTC. This chain links TRBV7-9 with TRBJ2-7; 9 bases align to TRBD2. Germline CDR1 reads SEHNR; CDR2 reads FQNEAQ (reference sequence). J gave up 7 bases and V 1 base, and 5 bases lay outside the gene matches. This CDR3 contains 14 residues.

V usage is TRBV7-2 and J usage is TRBJ1-2; no definite D call. The V and J ends lost 2 bases and 3 bases respectively, with 13 bases between them. This CDR3 contains 15 residues. The germline V gene has CDR1 SGHTA and CDR2 FQGNSA. As DNA, the CDR3 is TGTGCCAGCAGCTTACAGGCAGCCCGGGACTATGGCTACACCTTC. Amino acids: CASSLQAARDYGYTF.